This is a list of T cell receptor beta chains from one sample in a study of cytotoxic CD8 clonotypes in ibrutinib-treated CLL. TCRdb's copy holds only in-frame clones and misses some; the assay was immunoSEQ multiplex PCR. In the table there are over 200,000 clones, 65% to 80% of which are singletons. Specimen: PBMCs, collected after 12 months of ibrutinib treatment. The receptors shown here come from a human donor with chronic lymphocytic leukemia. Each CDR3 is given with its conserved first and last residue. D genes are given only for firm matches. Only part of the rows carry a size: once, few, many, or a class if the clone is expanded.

TGTGCCAGTAGTGGCCGGGACGGGAGGACCGAGCAGTACTTC	CASSGRDGRTEQYF	TRBV19	TRBJ2-7	TRBD2	NA
TGCGCCAGCAGCTTGTTCAGGGGCGGCGAAAAACTGTTTTTT	CASSLFRGGEKLFF	TRBV5-1	TRBJ1-4	NA	few
TGTGCCAGCAGCTTGCGGCTAGTCAATGAGCAGTTCTTC	CASSLRLVNEQFF	TRBV5-4	TRBJ2-1	NA	NA
TGTGCCAGCAGCTCACGAGTACTAGAAGGGCACACCGGGGAGCTGTTTTTT	CASSSRVLEGHTGELFF	TRBV7-2	TRBJ2-2	NA	NA
TGTGCCAGCAGCGCCCCGGCTGTCTATGGCTACACCTTC	CASSAPAVYGYTF	TRBV9	TRBJ1-2	NA	NA
TGTGCCAGCAGCGGCAGGACGGGGAGACTAGTTGTGGATACGCAGTATTTT	CASSGRTGRLVVDTQYF	TRBV9	TRBJ2-3	NA	NA
TGCGCCAGCAGCCAAGAAGGCGGGGGCGCGATGGGACAGCCCCAGCATTTT	CASSQEGGGAMGQPQHF	TRBV4-1	TRBJ1-5	NA	NA
TGTGCCTGGAGTGTCCAGCCACCTGGAAACACCATATATTTT	CAWSVQPPGNTIYF	TRBV30	TRBJ1-3	NA	once
TGTGCCAGCAGCCAAGAACGTAGCGCGGGGGGTAGTACAGATACGCAGTATTTT	CASSQERSAGGSTDTQYF	TRBV14	TRBJ2-3	TRBD2	NA
TGTGCCAGCAGGCCTTCGACAGGGGACACTGAAGCTTTCTTT	CASRPSTGDTEAFF	TRBV11-2	TRBJ1-1	TRBD1	NA
TGTGCCAGCAGCTTAGGCGAGGAAAAACTGTTTTTT	CASSLGEEKLFF	TRBV7-9	TRBJ1-4	NA	NA
TGCAGCCCCGGTTGGGGGAATGAGCAGTTCTTC	CSPGWGNEQFF	TRBV29-1	TRBJ2-1	NA	NA
TGTGCCAGCAGTTTATGGGGGACAGGGGCCGATAATGAGCAGTTCTTC	CASSLWGTGADNEQFF	TRBV28	TRBJ2-1	TRBD1	NA
TGTGCCAGTAGGCTACAGGGGGCGCAGAACTATGGCTACACCTTC	CASRLQGAQNYGYTF	TRBV19	TRBJ1-2	TRBD1	NA
TGCGCCAGCAGAAGCGCGGCGGGAGGCGAGCAGTACTTC	CASRSAAGGEQYF	TRBV5-1	TRBJ2-7	TRBD2	NA
TGTGCCAGCAGCCTCCAGACCGGGACAGGGTATGGAGGCTACACCTTC	CASSLQTGTGYGGYTF	TRBV9	TRBJ1-2	TRBD1	NA
TGTGCCAGCAGGACAGGGCAAGAGACCCAGTACTTC	CASRTGQETQYF	TRBV28	TRBJ2-5	TRBD1	NA
TGTGCCAGCAGCGTAGGGCGGACAGGGGGGTATGGGGCCAACGTCCTGACTTTC	CASSVGRTGGYGANVLTF	TRBV9	TRBJ2-6	TRBD1	NA
TGTGCCAGCAGTTTCCTTATCAACTCCTACGAGCAGTACTTC	CASSFLINSYEQYF	TRBV27	TRBJ2-7	NA	NA
TGTGCCAGCAGTCACTCTGGCGGGATCCTAAGGACTGAAGCTTTCTTT	CASSHSGGILRTEAFF	TRBV27	TRBJ1-1	NA	NA
TGTGCCACCAGCAGGGAGGATGCAACTAATGAAAAACTGTTTTTT	CATSREDATNEKLFF	TRBV15	TRBJ1-4	NA	NA
TGTGCCAGCAGCGTAGCTGTCGGCGACCCGGCTGATTCACCCCTCCACTTT	CASSVAVGDPADSPLHF	TRBV9	TRBJ1-6	NA	NA
TGTGCCAGCAGCCAAGATCAAGGCAGGGTATCTGCTGAAGCTTTCTTT	CASSQDQGRVSAEAFF	TRBV4-2	TRBJ1-1	NA	NA
TGTGCCAGCCGCGACGTAGAGGGAGTGCCCCAGCATTTT	CASRDVEGVPQHF	TRBV18	TRBJ1-5	NA	NA
TGTGCCAGCTCACCACGATCAGGAATGAACACTGAAGCTTTCTTT	CASSPRSGMNTEAFF	TRBV18	TRBJ1-1	NA	NA
TGTGCCAGCAGCTTAATGCTAGCGGGAGGGTACAATGAGCAGTTCTTC	CASSLMLAGGYNEQFF	TRBV7-2	TRBJ2-1	TRBD2	NA
TGCGCCAGCAGCTTGGACGGCGGCGGGAGCGCAGATACGCAGTATTTT	CASSLDGGGSADTQYF	TRBV5-1	TRBJ2-3	TRBD2	NA
TGTGCCAGCAGTGGCCCCGGGACAGGGAAACAAGAGACCCAGTACTTC	CASSGPGTGKQETQYF	TRBV6-1	TRBJ2-5	TRBD1	NA
TGTGCCATCAGGCAGGGACAGGGGCGCGACACCATATATTTT	CAIRQGQGRDTIYF	TRBV10-3	TRBJ1-3	TRBD1	NA
TGTGCCAGCAGCCTGTATCAGCTGATGAACACTGAAGCTTTCTTT	CASSLYQLMNTEAFF	TRBV7-3	TRBJ1-1	NA	NA
TGTGCCAGCAGTTTTGTGCGAGTAAGGCTCACAGATACGCAGTATTTT	CASSFVRVRLTDTQYF	TRBV28	TRBJ2-3	NA	NA
TGTGCCAGCTCACCAAAGGCCCAAAACGAGCAGTACTTC	CASSPKAQNEQYF	TRBV18	TRBJ2-7	NA	NA
TGTGCCACCAAACAGTGGCAGGGGAGAGGCTACACCTTC	CATKQWQGRGYTF	TRBV2	TRBJ1-2	NA	NA
TGTGCCAGCAGTGGCACAGGGAGGGAGACCCAGTACTTC	CASSGTGRETQYF	TRBV2	TRBJ2-5	NA	NA
TGTGCCAGCAGCAAAGCTTCTAGCGGGGGGAAGGATGAGCAGTTCTTC	CASSKASSGGKDEQFF	TRBV21-1	TRBJ2-1	NA	few
TGTGCCAGCAGCTCCCAGGGAAACGAAAAAATGTTTTTT	CASSSQGNEKMFF	TRBV7-2	TRBJ1-4	NA	NA
TGTGCCAGCTCAAACAGACAGGGGGCTGAAGCTGGCACTGAAGCTTTCTTT	CASSNRQGAEAGTEAFF	TRBV18	TRBJ1-1	TRBD1	few
TGTGCCAGTAGGGCCCGTTCACCCGAAGCTTTCTTT	CASRARSPEAFF	TRBV28	TRBJ1-1	NA	NA
TGTGCCAGCTCTGGGGGCACTGAAGCTTTCTTT	CASSGGTEAFF	TRBV18	TRBJ1-1	NA	NA
TGTGCCAGCAGCGTAGGGGGACAGGGTGGCTATGGCTACACCTTC	CASSVGGQGGYGYTF	TRBV9	TRBJ1-2	TRBD1	NA
TGTGCCAGCAGTGACTCGGGGCACAGGACAGCCCCCACCCCCGGAGGAAATGAAAAACTGTTTTTT	CASSDSGHRTAPTPGGNEKLFF	TRBV6-4	TRBJ1-4	NA	NA
TGTGCCAGCAGCTTAGGTGCAGGGGACTACGAGCAGTACTTC	CASSLGAGDYEQYF	TRBV11-2	TRBJ2-7	NA	NA
TGTGCCAGCAGTTACTCCCAGGGGGGCTACGAGCAGTACTTC	CASSYSQGGYEQYF	TRBV6-5	TRBJ2-7	NA	NA
TGTGCCAGCAGCTTAGGACAGGCCGGATCCTACGAGCAGTACTTC	CASSLGQAGSYEQYF	TRBV7-9	TRBJ2-7	NA	NA
TGTGCCAGTAGTCCCGAGGGGGAGTATAGCAATCAGCCCCAGCATTTT	CASSPEGEYSNQPQHF	TRBV19	TRBJ1-5	NA	NA
TGTGCCAGCTCACAGAGGACTAGCCCCGATGAGCAGTTCTTC	CASSQRTSPDEQFF	TRBV18	TRBJ2-1	TRBD2	NA
TGCGCCAGCAGCTTGGTACAGGGTTTAGGTGGCTACACCTTC	CASSLVQGLGGYTF	TRBV5-1	TRBJ1-2	NA	NA
TGTGCCAGCAGCGTAGGGTCTACGGGAAGCCCCTATGGCTACACCTTC	CASSVGSTGSPYGYTF	TRBV9	TRBJ1-2	NA	NA
TGTGCCAGCAGCTTAGTGGGCTGGGACCAGGGGCGGGATACGCAGTATTTT	CASSLVGWDQGRDTQYF	TRBV7-7	TRBJ2-3	NA	NA
TGTGCCTGGAGTCAAGGCATCAGGAACACTGAAGCTTTCTTT	CAWSQGIRNTEAFF	TRBV30	TRBJ1-1	NA	NA
TGCGCCAGCAGCTTGGCCCGGGTAGCGGGCCCCGACACCCAGTACTTC	CASSLARVAGPDTQYF	TRBV5-1	TRBJ2-5	TRBD2	NA
TGTGCCTGGAGAGCGAGGTACAATGAGCAGTTCTTC	CAWRARYNEQFF	TRBV30	TRBJ2-1	NA	NA
TGTGCCAGTAGTAACAGGGGCATATACAATGAGCAGTTCTTC	CASSNRGIYNEQFF	TRBV19	TRBJ2-1	TRBD1	NA
TGCGCCAGCAGTCCCAAGATCACCCGACTAGCGGGAGCGGGGGGCACCGGGGAGCTGTTTTTT	CASSPKITRLAGAGGTGELFF	TRBV4-1	TRBJ2-2	TRBD2	NA
TGTGCCTGGAGGAACCCAGGCCGGGGTGGCTACACCTTC	CAWRNPGRGGYTF	TRBV30	TRBJ1-2	NA	NA
TGTGCCAGCAGTGGGAATCTAGCGGCCTCCTACGAGCAGTACTTC	CASSGNLAASYEQYF	TRBV6-1	TRBJ2-7	TRBD2	NA
TGCGCCAGCAGCCAAGATAGGTCACTTACTTTAACCTACGAGCAGTACTTC	CASSQDRSLTLTYEQYF	TRBV7-2	TRBJ2-7	NA	NA
TGTGCCAGCAGCGCCGGGACAGGGAGAGCCAAAAACATTCAGTACTTC	CASSAGTGRAKNIQYF	TRBV9	TRBJ2-4	TRBD1	NA
TGTGCCAGCAGTACAACCGGGAATTCACCCCTCCACTTT	CASSTTGNSPLHF	TRBV6-5	TRBJ1-6	NA	NA
TGTGCCAGCAGGAGGGGGGCTAATGAAAAACTGTTTTTT	CASRRGANEKLFF	TRBV25-1	TRBJ1-4	NA	NA